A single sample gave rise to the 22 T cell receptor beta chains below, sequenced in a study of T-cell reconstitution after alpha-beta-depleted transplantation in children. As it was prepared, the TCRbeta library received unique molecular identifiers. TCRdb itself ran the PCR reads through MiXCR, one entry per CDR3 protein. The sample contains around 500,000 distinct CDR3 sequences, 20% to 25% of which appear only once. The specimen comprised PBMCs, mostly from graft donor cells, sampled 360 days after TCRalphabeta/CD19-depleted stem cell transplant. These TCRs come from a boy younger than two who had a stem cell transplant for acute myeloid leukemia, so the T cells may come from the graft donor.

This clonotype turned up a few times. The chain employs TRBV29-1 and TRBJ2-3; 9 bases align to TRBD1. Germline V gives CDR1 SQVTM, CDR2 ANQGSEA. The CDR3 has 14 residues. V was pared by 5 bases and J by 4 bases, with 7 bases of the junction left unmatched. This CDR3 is CSVWGQGTPDTQYF. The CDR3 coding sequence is TGCAGCGTTTGGGGACAGGGTACCCCAGATACGCAGTATTTT.

The CDR3 coding sequence is TGTGCCAGCAGCTGGGGACTAGCGGGGAACAATGAGCAGTTCTTC. The encoded protein is CASSWGLAGNNEQFF. The rearrangement uses TRBV7-9 and TRBJ2-1, with TRBD2 matching 13 bases. V was clipped by 4 bases and J by 5 bases; unmatched bases: 2. In germline, CDR1 is SEHNR, CDR2 FQNEAQ (reference sequence). This CDR3 comprises 15 residues. Full variable domain (missing parts from reference TRBV7-9 and TRBJ2-1): DTGVSQNPRHKITKRGQNVTFRCDPISEHNRLYWYRQTLGQGPEFLTYFQNEAQLEKSRLLSDRFSAERPKGSFSTLEIQRTEQGDSAMYLCASSWGLAGNNEQFFGPGTRLTVL.

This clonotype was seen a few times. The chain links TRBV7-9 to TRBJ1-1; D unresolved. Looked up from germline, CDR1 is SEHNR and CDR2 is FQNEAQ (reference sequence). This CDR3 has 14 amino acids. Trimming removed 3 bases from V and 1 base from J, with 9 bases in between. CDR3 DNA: TGTGCCAGCAGCTTGAAGGGAGAGAACACTGAAGCTTTCTTT. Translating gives CASSLKGENTEAFF.

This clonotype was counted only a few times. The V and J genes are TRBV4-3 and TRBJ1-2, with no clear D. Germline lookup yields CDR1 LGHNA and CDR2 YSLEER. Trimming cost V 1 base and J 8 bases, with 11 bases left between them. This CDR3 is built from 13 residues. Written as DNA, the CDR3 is TGCGCCAGCAGCCAAGGGTTTGCAAGAGGCTACACCTTC. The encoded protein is CASSQGFARGYTF.

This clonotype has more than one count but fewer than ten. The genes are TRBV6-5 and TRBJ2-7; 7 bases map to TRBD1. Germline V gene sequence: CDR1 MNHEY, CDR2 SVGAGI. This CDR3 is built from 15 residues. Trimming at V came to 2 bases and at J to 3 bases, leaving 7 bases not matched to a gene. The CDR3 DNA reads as TGTGCCAGCAGTTACGACAGGGCAGGGAACTACGAGCAGTACTTC. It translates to CASSYDRAGNYEQYF.

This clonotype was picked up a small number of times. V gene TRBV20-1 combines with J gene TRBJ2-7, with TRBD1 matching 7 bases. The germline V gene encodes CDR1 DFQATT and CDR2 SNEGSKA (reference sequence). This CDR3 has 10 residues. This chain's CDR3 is CRKGQYEQYV. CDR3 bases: TGCAGAAAGGGACAGTACGAGCAGTACGTC.

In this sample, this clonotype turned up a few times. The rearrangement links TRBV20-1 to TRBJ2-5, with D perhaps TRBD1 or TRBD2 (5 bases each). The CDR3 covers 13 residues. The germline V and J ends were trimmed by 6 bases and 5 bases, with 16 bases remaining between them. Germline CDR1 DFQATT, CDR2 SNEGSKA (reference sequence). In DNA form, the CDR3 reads TGCAGTGCCGCAAGATGGGGCGGGGAGACCCAGTACTTC. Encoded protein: CSAARWGGETQYF.

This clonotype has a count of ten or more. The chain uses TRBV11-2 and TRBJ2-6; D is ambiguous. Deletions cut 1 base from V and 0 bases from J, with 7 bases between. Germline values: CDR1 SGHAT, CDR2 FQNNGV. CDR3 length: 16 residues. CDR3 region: CASSLVQISGANVLTF. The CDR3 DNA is TGTGCCAGCAGCTTAGTCCAGATCTCTGGGGCCAACGTCCTGACTTTC.

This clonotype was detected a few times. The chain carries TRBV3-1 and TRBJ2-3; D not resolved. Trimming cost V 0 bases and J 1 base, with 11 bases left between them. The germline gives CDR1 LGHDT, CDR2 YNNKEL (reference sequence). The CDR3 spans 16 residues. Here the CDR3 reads CASSQEEGWGTDTQYF. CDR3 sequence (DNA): TGTGCCAGCAGCCAAGAAGAAGGTTGGGGCACAGATACGCAGTATTTT.

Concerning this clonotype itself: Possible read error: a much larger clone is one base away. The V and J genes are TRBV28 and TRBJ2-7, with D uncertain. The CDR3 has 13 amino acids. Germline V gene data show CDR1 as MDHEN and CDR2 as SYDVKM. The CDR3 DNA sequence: TGTGCCAGCAGTTTCGGCCGAACCTACAAGCAGTACTTC. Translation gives CASSFGRTYKQYF.

The CDR3 coding sequence is TGTGCCAGCAGTTTAAGAGGTGACTCCTATGGCTACACCTTC. Protein product: CASSLRGDSYGYTF. The V call is TRBV12-3 or TRBV12-4, the J call TRBJ1-2; D is unresolved. The CDR3 extends over 14 amino acids. V was shortened by 2 bases and J by 4 bases, with 11 bases between the two germline ends.

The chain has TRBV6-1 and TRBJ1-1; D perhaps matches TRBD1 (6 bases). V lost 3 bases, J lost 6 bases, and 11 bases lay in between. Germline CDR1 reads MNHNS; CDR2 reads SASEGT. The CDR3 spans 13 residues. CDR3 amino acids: CASSDRTAAEAFF. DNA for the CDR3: TGTGCCAGCAGTGACCGGACAGCGGCTGAAGCTTTCTTT.

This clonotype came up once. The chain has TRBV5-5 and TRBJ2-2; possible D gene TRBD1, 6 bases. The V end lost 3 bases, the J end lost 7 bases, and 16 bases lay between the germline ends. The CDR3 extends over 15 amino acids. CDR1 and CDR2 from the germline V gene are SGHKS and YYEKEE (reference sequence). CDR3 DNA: TGTGCCAGCAGCTGGGCCTACAGGGCTGGCGGGGAGCTGTTTTTT. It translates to CASSWAYRAGGELFF.

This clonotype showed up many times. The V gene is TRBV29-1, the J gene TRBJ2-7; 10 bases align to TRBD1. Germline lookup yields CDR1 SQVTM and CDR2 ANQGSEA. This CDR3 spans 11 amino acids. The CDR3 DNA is TGCAGTTCTGGACAGGGGGGCGAGCAGTACGTC. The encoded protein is CSSGQGGEQYV.

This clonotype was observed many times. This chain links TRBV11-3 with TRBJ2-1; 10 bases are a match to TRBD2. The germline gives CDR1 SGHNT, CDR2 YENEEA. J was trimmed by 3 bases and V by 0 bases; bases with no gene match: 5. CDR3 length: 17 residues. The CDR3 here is CASSLEHSGGHYNEQFF. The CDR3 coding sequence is TGTGCCAGCAGCTTAGAGCATAGCGGGGGGCACTACAATGAGCAGTTCTTC. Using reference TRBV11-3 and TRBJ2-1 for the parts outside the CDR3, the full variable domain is EAGVVQSPRYKIIEKKQPVAFWCNPISGHNTLYWYLQNLGQGPELLIRYENEEAVDDSQLPKDRFSAERLKGVDSTLKIQPAELGDSAVYLCASSLEHSGGHYNEQFFGPGTRLTVL.

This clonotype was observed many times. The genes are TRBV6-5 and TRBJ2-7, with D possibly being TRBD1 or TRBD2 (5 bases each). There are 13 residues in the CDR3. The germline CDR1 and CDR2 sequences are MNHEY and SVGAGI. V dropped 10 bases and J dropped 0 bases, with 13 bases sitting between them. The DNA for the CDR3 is TGTGCCATCCGGGACGTGAGCTCCTACGAGCAGTACGTC. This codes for CAIRDVSSYEQYV.

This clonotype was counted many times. This chain's CDR3 is CASSLVVSGDGEQFF. CDR3 in DNA: TGCGCCAGCAGCTTGGTTGTTAGCGGGGATGGTGAGCAGTTCTTC. This chain links TRBV5-1 with TRBJ2-1; 8 bases agree with TRBD2. In germline, CDR1 is SGHRS, CDR2 YFSETQ. The CDR3 has 15 residues. With V trimmed by 0 bases and J by 9 bases, 8 bases remained unmatched.

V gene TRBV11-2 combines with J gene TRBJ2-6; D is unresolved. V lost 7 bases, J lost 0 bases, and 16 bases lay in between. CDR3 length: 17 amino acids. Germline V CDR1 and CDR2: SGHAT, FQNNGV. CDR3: CASTLLVFLSGANVLTF. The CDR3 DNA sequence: TGTGCCAGCACCCTCTTAGTGTTCCTCTCTGGGGCCAACGTCCTGACTTTC.

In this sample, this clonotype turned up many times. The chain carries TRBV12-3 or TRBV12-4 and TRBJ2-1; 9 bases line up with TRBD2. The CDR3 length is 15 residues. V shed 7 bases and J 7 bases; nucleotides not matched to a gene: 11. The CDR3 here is CASTLERGAWNEQFF. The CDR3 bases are TGTGCCAGCACCCTGGAGCGGGGGGCATGGAATGAGCAGTTCTTC.

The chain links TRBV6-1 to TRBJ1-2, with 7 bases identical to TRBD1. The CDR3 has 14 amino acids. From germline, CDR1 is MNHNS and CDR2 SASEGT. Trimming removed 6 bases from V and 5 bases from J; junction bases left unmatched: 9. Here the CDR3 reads CASRGMGQPYGYTF. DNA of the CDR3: TGTGCCAGCAGGGGTATGGGACAGCCATATGGCTACACCTTC.

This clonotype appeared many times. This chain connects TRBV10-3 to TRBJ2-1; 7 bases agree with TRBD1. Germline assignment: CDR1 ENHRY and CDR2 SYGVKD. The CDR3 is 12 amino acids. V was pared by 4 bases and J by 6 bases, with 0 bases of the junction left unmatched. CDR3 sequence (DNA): TGTGCCATCAGTGGACAGGGCAATGAGCAGTTCTTC. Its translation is CAISGQGNEQFF.

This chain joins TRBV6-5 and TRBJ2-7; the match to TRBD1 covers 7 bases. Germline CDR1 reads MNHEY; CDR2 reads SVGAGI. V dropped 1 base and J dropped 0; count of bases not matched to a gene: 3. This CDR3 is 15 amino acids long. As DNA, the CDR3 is TGTGCCAGCAGTTACTTACAGGGGTTCTCCTACGAGCAGTACTTC. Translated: CASSYLQGFSYEQYF.